The rows below give T cell receptor beta chains drawn from one sample of a study of shared clonotypes between healthy human individuals. Profiled with immunoSEQ multiplex PCR; TCRdb holds only in-frame clones, not every one. The profile covers just under 350,000 clones, with 73% appearing a single time and about 10% taken by the ten largest. Sample: memory CD4+ T cells sorted from blood. The receptor source for this set is a man younger than 45 in good health. Both conserved end residues are part of each CDR3. The order of the fields is V gene, CDR3 protein.

TRBV18	CASSEYRANQPQHF
TRBV6-5	CASSYSFGPWGYTF
TRBV28	CASRPRGLLTGELFF
TRBV7-2	CASSQRDGYGYTF
TRBV5-4	CASSLPGSGGGEAFF
TRBV2	CASSEQGAGANVLTF
TRBV2	CATQSGQGRPTDTQYF
TRBV5-6	CASSFFSFLGPKDNYGYTF
TRBV30	CAWSVPRQFWYGYTF
TRBV18	CASSPPTSRETQYF